These 31 T cell receptor beta chains were all obtained from the same sample, sequenced in a study of CD8+ T cells in alopecia areata. Sequencing used cDNA as its template, made by extracting RNA and reverse transcribing it. Generated by immunoSEQ multiplex PCR, the TCRdb table keeps only in-frame clones and is missing some. The sample consists of approximately 100,000 clones, about nine tenths of them appearing once. Described treatment: oral pan-JAK inhibitor, 5-10 mg twice daily. The sample in question was CD8+ T cells sorted from blood, obtained between weeks 30 and 35, from a patient treated with tofacitinib. The receptor set was obtained from a human donor with alopecia areata.

Worth noting for this clone: One junction end disagrees with the germline gene, perhaps due to a read error. This CDR3 reads CASSLRQGRADTGAFF. CDR3 coding DNA: TGCGCCAGCAGCTTGAGACAGGGACGGGCGGACACTGGAGCTTTCTTT. This chain links TRBV5-1 with TRBJ1-1, with 7 positions matching TRBD1. This CDR3 comprises 16 residues. Germline V CDR1 and CDR2: SGHRS, YFSETQ.

This clone has more than one count but fewer than ten. The CDR3 spells CASNKPTGAEAFF. The CDR3 bases are TGTGCCAGCAACAAACCGACAGGCGCCGAAGCTTTCTTT. The chain carries TRBV5-6 and TRBJ1-1; possibly TRBD1 for D (6 bases). The V and J ends lost 6 bases and 8 bases respectively, with 17 bases between them. Germline-derived CDR1 and CDR2 are SGHDT and YYEEEE. CDR3 length equals 13 residues.

The table lists this clone with a count of one. This sequence joins TRBV5-1 and TRBJ2-1; either TRBD1 or TRBD2 may fit D (6 bases each). The CDR3 extends over 15 amino acids. Per the germline V gene, CDR1 is SGHRS and CDR2 is YFSETQ. V lost 4 bases to trimming and J lost 8 bases, with 19 bases between them. This CDR3 is CASSALVNRGDEQFF. The CDR3 nucleotides are TGCGCCAGCAGCGCCTTAGTGAATAGGGGGGATGAGCAGTTCTTC.

The V gene is TRBV6-5, the J gene TRBJ2-1, with D uncertain. Germline CDR1 MNHEY, CDR2 SVGAGI. This CDR3 has 12 amino acids. V lost 2 bases and J 8 bases, leaving 7 bases between the germline ends. CDR3 sequence (DNA): TGTGCCAGCAGTTACCGTTGGGATGAGCAGTTCTTC. Translated: CASSYRWDEQFF.

This chain uses TRBV29-1 with TRBJ2-5; 8 bases are shared with TRBD2. There are 13 residues in the CDR3. Trimming took 7 bases from V and 11 from J; bases not matched to a gene: 15. Germline CDR1 SQVTM, CDR2 ANQGSEA. The CDR3 loop reads CSASGLGTSEQYF. CDR3 sequence (DNA): TGCAGCGCCTCGGGACTAGGGACGAGTGAGCAGTACTTC.

This sequence joins TRBV27 and TRBJ1-5; TRBD1 matches 8 bases. The germline V gene has CDR1 MNHEY and CDR2 SMNVEV (reference sequence). Trimming removed 7 bases from V and 9 bases from J; junction bases left unmatched: 17. The CDR3 has 16 residues. The CDR3 bases are TGTGCCAGCACAAGTTGGGAACAGGGGGGTCTAGGGCCCCAGCATTTT. It codes for CASTSWEQGGLGPQHF.

The chain couples TRBV27 to TRBJ2-1, with 9 bases fitting TRBD1. Germline V CDR1 and CDR2: MNHEY, SMNVEV (reference sequence). V shed 7 bases and J 7 bases; nucleotides not matched to a gene: 11. This CDR3 contains 15 residues. CDR3 sequence reads: CASTTGTGLGNEQFF. The CDR3 DNA is TGTGCCAGCACCACCGGGACAGGGTTGGGTAATGAGCAGTTCTTC.

V is TRBV9 and J is TRBJ2-1, with D tentatively TRBD1 (6 bases). V dropped 3 bases and J dropped 0 bases, with 16 bases sitting between them. This CDR3 is built from 17 residues. Germline values: CDR1 SGDLS, CDR2 YYNGEE. CDR3 in DNA: TGTGCCAGCAGCGAGAGAACCGGGACACGCTCCTACAATGAGCAGTTCTTC. Translated, it gives CASSERTGTRSYNEQFF. Full variable domain (outside the CDR3, taken from reference TRBV9 and TRBJ2-1): DSGVTQTPKHLITATGQRVTLRCSPRSGDLSVYWYQQSLDQGLQFLIQYYNGEERAKGNILERFSAQQFPDLHSELNLSSLELGDSALYFCASSERTGTRSYNEQFFGPGTRLTVL.

The V and J genes are TRBV6-6 and TRBJ2-3, with D perhaps TRBD2 (6 bases). The CDR3 extends over 15 amino acids. With 2 bases removed from V and 0 bases from J, the gap between germline ends came to 9 bases. CDR1 MNHNY and CDR2 SVGAGI come from the germline V gene (reference sequence). Here the CDR3 DNA reads TGTGCCAGCAGTTACCCCGGGACTAGCACAGATACGCAGTATTTT. Residues: CASSYPGTSTDTQYF.

The V and J genes are TRBV7-9 and TRBJ2-7, with D tentatively TRBD2 (6 bases). This CDR3 spans 15 amino acids. Per germline, CDR1 SEHNR and CDR2 FQNEAQ (reference sequence). V was pared by 5 bases and J by 4 bases, with 18 bases between. CDR3 amino acids: CASSATGTGEYEQYF. DNA of the CDR3: TGTGCCAGCAGCGCCACCGGGACTGGGGAGTACGAGCAGTACTTC.

This sequence joins TRBV27 and TRBJ2-5; 9 bases match TRBD1. This CDR3 is built from 15 residues. The germline CDR1 and CDR2 sequences are MNHEY and SMNVEV (reference sequence). J was trimmed by 5 bases and V by 3 bases; bases with no gene match: 7. The CDR3 DNA reads as TGTGCCAGCAGTTTTTTGGACAGGGGCAGGGAGACCCAGTACTTC. Translation gives CASSFLDRGRETQYF.

The chain uses TRBV2 and TRBJ2-1; TRBD1 is a possible D gene (6 bases). CDR3 length: 15 amino acids. The germline gives CDR1 SNHLY, CDR2 FYNNEI. Trimming removed 5 bases at V and 5 bases at J, with 16 bases between. CDR3 in DNA: TGTGCCAGCAGTTATTCTGAGGACAGTCACAATGAGCAGTTCTTC. Amino acids: CASSYSEDSHNEQFF.

In nucleotides, the CDR3 is TGTGCCAGCAGTGGGACATGGGGGGCGGAAGAGCAGTACTTC. It encodes CASSGTWGAEEQYF. V is TRBV27 and J is TRBJ2-7; possibly TRBD1 or TRBD2 for D (6 bases each). There are 14 residues in the CDR3. CDR1 is MNHEY and CDR2 is SMNVEV in the germline V gene (reference sequence). Trimming removed 5 bases at V and 7 bases at J, with 18 bases between.

CDR3 protein: CASSQVTNTEAFF. CDR3 sequence (DNA): TGTGCCAGCAGCCAAGTGACTAACACTGAAGCTTTCTTT. The chain combines TRBV14 with TRBJ1-1; no reliable D call. Trimming took 1 base from V and 2 from J, leaving 5 bases between them. The germline CDR1 and CDR2 sequences are SGHDN and FVKESK. The length of the CDR3 is 13 residues.

This sequence joins TRBV27 and TRBJ2-3, with D possibly being TRBD2 (6 bases). Trimming took off 6 bases at V and 3 bases at J, with 10 bases between the two ends. Germline values: CDR1 MNHEY, CDR2 SMNVEV (reference sequence). The CDR3 is made up of 13 amino acids. This chain's CDR3 is CASSPTRTDTQYF. The CDR3 DNA is TGTGCCAGCAGCCCGACTAGGACAGATACGCAGTATTTT.

This clone showed up just a few times. The rearrangement links TRBV7-9 to TRBJ1-2, with D possibly being TRBD1 (6 bases). Germline assignment: CDR1 SEHNR and CDR2 FQNEAQ (reference sequence). With 5 bases removed from V and 2 bases from J, the gap between germline ends came to 12 bases. The CDR3 has 14 residues. The CDR3 DNA reads TGTGCCAGCAGCCCCGAGGGGGGCAACTATGGCTACACCTTC. Encoded protein: CASSPEGGNYGYTF.

This chain joins TRBV13 and TRBJ2-1, with TRBD1 as a possible D gene (6 bases). Trimming cost V 5 bases and J 3 bases, with 8 bases left between them. Germline loops: CDR1 PRHDT, CDR2 FYEKMQ (reference sequence). The CDR3 is 13 residues long. The CDR3 DNA is TGTGCCAGCAGCCTCAGGGGCTACAATGAGCAGTTCTTC. Protein sequence: CASSLRGYNEQFF.

The chain couples TRBV13 to TRBJ2-1; TRBD1 matches 8 bases. Germline CDR1 reads PRHDT; CDR2 reads FYEKMQ (reference sequence). The CDR3 is 14 residues long. With V trimmed by 4 bases and J by 8 bases, 7 bases remained unmatched. CDR3 in amino acids: CASSSRTGRDEQFF. DNA of the CDR3: TGTGCCAGCAGCTCACGGACAGGGCGAGATGAGCAGTTCTTC.

The rearrangement links TRBV9 to TRBJ2-1; 10 bases are shared with TRBD2. This CDR3 is 14 amino acids long. Germline V gene sequence: CDR1 SGDLS, CDR2 YYNGEE. V shed 6 bases, J shed 4 bases, and the junction held 4 bases outside the gene matches. Written as DNA, the CDR3 is TGTGCCAGCACCGGGACTAGCGAGTACAATGAGCAGTTCTTC. It encodes CASTGTSEYNEQFF. Filled out from reference TRBV9 and TRBJ2-1, the complete variable domain reads DSGVTQTPKHLITATGQRVTLRCSPRSGDLSVYWYQQSLDQGLQFLIQYYNGEERAKGNILERFSAQQFPDLHSELNLSSLELGDSALYFCASTGTSEYNEQFFGPGTRLTVL.

Comment on this clone: The sample carries other DNA sequences with the same CDR3. J is TRBJ2-5 and V is TRBV5-4, with TRBD1 as a possible D gene (6 bases). Per the germline V gene, CDR1 is SGHNT and CDR2 is YYREEE (reference sequence). CDR3 length: 15 residues. Trimming removed 3 bases from V and 1 base from J, with 13 bases in between. The CDR3 sequence is CASSYTGYPQETQYF. The CDR3 DNA is TGTGCCAGCAGCTATACAGGGTATCCCCAAGAGACCCAGTACTTC.

This clone was detected only a few times. This sequence joins TRBV29-1 and TRBJ1-1; D unresolved. With 3 bases removed from V and 4 bases from J, the gap between germline ends came to 9 bases. Per germline, CDR1 SQVTM and CDR2 ANQGSEA. This CDR3 contains 12 residues. The CDR3 nucleotides read TGCAGCGTTGAGTTACAGAGCACTGAAGCTTTCTTT. Translated, it gives CSVELQSTEAFF.

This chain uses TRBV4-1 with TRBJ2-1; 7 positions match TRBD1. Trimming took 6 bases from V and 3 from J; bases not matched to a gene: 8. The length of the CDR3 is 15 residues. Germline assignment: CDR1 MGHRA and CDR2 YSYEKL. For the CDR3, the DNA is TGCGCCAGCAGACTCGAAGGGGGCCACTACAATGAGCAGTTCTTC. It translates to CASRLEGGHYNEQFF.

V gene TRBV6-1 combines with J gene TRBJ2-7; 10 bases map to TRBD1. There are 14 residues in the CDR3. CDR1 is MNHNS and CDR2 is SASEGT in the germline V gene. Trimming took 3 bases from V and 4 from J; bases not matched to a gene: 3. CDR3: CASSEGTGVYEQYF. CDR3 in DNA: TGTGCCAGCAGTGAGGGGACAGGGGTTTACGAGCAGTACTTC.

The chain employs TRBV10-2 and TRBJ2-7; D could derive from TRBD1 or TRBD2 (5 bases each). Trimming removed 4 bases from V and 11 bases from J, with 15 bases in between. CDR1 and CDR2 from the germline V gene are WSHSY and SAAADI. This CDR3 comprises 12 residues. This CDR3 reads CASSGQPGTEYF. The CDR3, as DNA: TGCGCCAGCAGTGGGCAGCCGGGGACGGAGTACTTC.

The chain employs TRBV30 and TRBJ1-1, with TRBD1 as a possible D gene (6 bases). The CDR3 totals 13 residues. The V and J ends lost 7 bases and 2 bases respectively, with 14 bases between them. Germline-derived CDR1 and CDR2 are GTSNPN and SVGIG (reference sequence). CDR3 in DNA: TGTGCCTCCGCGGGACATGAAAACACTGAAGCTTTCTTT. Translation: CASAGHENTEAFF.

The V and J genes are TRBV6-1 and TRBJ2-7; D is unresolved. Germline V gene lookup returns CDR1 MNHNS and CDR2 SASEGT. This CDR3 has 13 residues. V gave up 2 bases and J gave up 4 bases, with 9 bases separating them. The CDR3 DNA sequence: TGTGCCAGCAGTGAATCACCGCCTTACGAGCAGTACTTC. Its protein is CASSESPPYEQYF.

This clone was counted between two and nine times. The chain carries TRBV29-1 and TRBJ2-5, with D maybe TRBD2 (6 bases). The J call may be in error: the DNA end matches TRBJ2-7 better. This CDR3 spans 17 amino acids. Germline assignment: CDR1 SQVTM and CDR2 ANQGSEA. The CDR3 spells CSVELPRGSGSTYEQYF. The DNA of the CDR3 is TGCAGCGTTGAGTTACCTCGGGGGAGCGGTTCTACCTACGAGCAGTACTTC.

The gene calls are TRBV9 and TRBJ1-2, with D perhaps matching TRBD1 (5 bases). The CDR3 length is 16 residues. Germline V gene sequence: CDR1 SGDLS, CDR2 YYNGEE. Trimming left V 4 bases short and J 0 bases short, with 16 bases between. The DNA of the CDR3 is TGTGCCAGCAGCATCTCCCAGGACACTCCTAACTATGGCTACACCTTC. It is translated as CASSISQDTPNYGYTF. The full variable domain, its missing parts supplied by reference TRBV9 and TRBJ1-2, is DSGVTQTPKHLITATGQRVTLRCSPRSGDLSVYWYQQSLDQGLQFLIQYYNGEERAKGNILERFSAQQFPDLHSELNLSSLELGDSALYFCASSISQDTPNYGYTFGSGTRLTVV.

This rearrangement joins TRBV5-6 to TRBJ1-1; TRBD1 might be the D (5 bases). Germline V gene lookup returns CDR1 SGHDT and CDR2 YYEEEE. The CDR3 spans 14 residues. V gave up 0 bases and J gave up 3 bases, with 9 bases separating them. CDR3 in amino acids: CASSLAFRDTEAFF. The CDR3 bases are TGTGCCAGCAGCTTGGCCTTCAGGGACACTGAAGCTTTCTTT.

The V call is TRBV10-3, the J call TRBJ1-1; 7 positions agree with TRBD1. Germline CDR1 ENHRY, CDR2 SYGVKD. With 9 bases clipped from V and 3 bases from J, the junction kept 4 bases outside the gene matches. The CDR3 is made up of 12 amino acids. Here the CDR3 reads CAIQGFDTEAFF. DNA for the CDR3: TGTGCCATACAGGGGTTTGACACTGAAGCTTTCTTT.

This clone was counted a single time. The chain carries TRBV29-1 and TRBJ1-2; TRBD1 aligns across 7 bases. J was trimmed by 4 bases and V by 0 bases; bases with no gene match: 14. This CDR3 contains 17 residues. CDR1 and CDR2 from the germline V gene are SQVTM and ANQGSEA. The CDR3, as DNA: TGCAGCGTTGAAGATCCGGGACAGTATGGAGGAGCCTATGGCTACACCTTC. Translating it yields CSVEDPGQYGGAYGYTF. Looking up the rest from reference TRBV29-1 and TRBJ1-2 gives the full variable domain: SAVISQKPSRDICQRGTSLTIQCQVDSQVTMMFWYRQQPGQSLTLIATANQGSEATYESGFVIDKFPISRPNLTFSTLTVSNMSPEDSSIYLCSVEDPGQYGGAYGYTFGSGTRLTVV.